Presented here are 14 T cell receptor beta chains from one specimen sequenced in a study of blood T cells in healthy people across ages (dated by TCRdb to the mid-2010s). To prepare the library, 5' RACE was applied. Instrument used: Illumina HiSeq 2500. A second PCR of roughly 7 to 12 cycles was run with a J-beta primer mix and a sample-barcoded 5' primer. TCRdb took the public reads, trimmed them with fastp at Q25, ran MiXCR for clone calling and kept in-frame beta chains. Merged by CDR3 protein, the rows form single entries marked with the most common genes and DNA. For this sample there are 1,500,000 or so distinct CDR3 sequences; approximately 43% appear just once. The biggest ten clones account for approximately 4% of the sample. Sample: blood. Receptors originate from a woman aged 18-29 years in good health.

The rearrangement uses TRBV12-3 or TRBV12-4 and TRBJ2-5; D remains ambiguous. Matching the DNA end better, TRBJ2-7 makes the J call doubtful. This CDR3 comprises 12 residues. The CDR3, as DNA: TGTGCCAGCGGAAGGTCTCGCCACGAGCAGTACTTC. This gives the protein CASGRSRHEQYF.

The CDR3 loop reads CASSFIAGDQQYF. CDR3 sequence (DNA): TGTGCCAGCAGCTTTATAGCAGGGGACCAGCAGTACTTC. V usage is TRBV7-2 and J usage is TRBJ2-7; possibly TRBD1 for D (6 bases). Germline lookup yields CDR1 SGHTA and CDR2 FQGNSA. The CDR3 is 13 residues long. The germline V and J ends were trimmed by 3 bases and 8 bases, with 14 bases remaining between them.

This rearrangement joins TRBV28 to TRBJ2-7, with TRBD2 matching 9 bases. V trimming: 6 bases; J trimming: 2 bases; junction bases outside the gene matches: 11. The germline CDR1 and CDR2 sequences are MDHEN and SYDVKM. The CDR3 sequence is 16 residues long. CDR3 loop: CASRRRTSAPPYEQYF. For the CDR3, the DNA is TGTGCCAGCAGACGACGGACTAGCGCGCCACCCTACGAGCAGTACTTC.

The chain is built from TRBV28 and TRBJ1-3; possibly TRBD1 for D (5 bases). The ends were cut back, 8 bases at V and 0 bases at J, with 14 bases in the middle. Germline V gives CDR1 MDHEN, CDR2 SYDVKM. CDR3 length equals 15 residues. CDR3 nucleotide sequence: TGTGCCAGCCACGAGGGAGGGGACTCTGGAAACACCATATATTTT. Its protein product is CASHEGGDSGNTIYF.

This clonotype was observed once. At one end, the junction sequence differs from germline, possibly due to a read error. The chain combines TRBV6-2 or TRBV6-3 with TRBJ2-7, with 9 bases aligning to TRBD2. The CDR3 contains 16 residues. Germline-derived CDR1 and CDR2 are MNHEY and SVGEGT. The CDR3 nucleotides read TGTGCCAGCACTACCGGGACTAGCAGGAGCTCCCACGAGCAGTACTTC. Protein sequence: CASTTGTSRSSHEQYF.

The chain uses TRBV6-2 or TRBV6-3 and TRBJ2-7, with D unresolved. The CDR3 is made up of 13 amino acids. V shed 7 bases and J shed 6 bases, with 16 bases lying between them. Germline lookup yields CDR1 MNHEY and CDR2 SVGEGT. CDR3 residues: CASTLRPGGEQYF. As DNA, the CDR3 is TGTGCCAGCACCCTGCGACCGGGTGGCGAGCAGTACTTC.

Written as DNA, the CDR3 is TGTGCCAGCAGTTTAGACGGTGGGATGGGCTATGGCTACACCTTC. Translated: CASSLDGGMGYGYTF. The rearrangement uses TRBV12-3 or TRBV12-4 and TRBJ1-2; D call uncertain. The CDR3 covers 15 residues. Trimming took 1 base from V and 4 from J, leaving 13 bases between them.

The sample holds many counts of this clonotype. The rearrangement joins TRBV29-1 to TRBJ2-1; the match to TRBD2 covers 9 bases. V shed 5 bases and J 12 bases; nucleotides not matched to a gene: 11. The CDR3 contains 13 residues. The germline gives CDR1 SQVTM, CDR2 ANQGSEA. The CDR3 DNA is TGCAGCGTTTCACTAGTGCTAGCGGGGTCGCAGTTCTTC. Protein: CSVSLVLAGSQFF.

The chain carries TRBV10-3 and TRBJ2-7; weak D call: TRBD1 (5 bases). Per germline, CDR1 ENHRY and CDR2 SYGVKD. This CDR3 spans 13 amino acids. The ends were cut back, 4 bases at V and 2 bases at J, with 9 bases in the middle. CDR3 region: CAISGGSPYEQYF. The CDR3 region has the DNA TGTGCCATCAGTGGGGGCAGTCCCTACGAGCAGTACTTC.

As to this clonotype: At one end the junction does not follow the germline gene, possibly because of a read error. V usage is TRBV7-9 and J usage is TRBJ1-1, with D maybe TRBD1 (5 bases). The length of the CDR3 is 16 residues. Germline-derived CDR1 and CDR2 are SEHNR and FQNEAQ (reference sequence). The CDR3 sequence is CASSSIGGTVNAEAFF. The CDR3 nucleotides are TGTGCCAGCAGCTCAATTGGTGGGACGGTGAACGCTGAAGCTTTCTTT.

Here the CDR3 reads CAWSVPIYNEQYF. Here the CDR3 DNA reads TGTGCCTGGAGTGTACCCATCTACAATGAGCAGTACTTC. The chain is built from TRBV30 and TRBJ2-1; D is unclear. The DNA matches TRBJ2-7 better at its end, which makes the J call doubtful. Germline V gene sequence: CDR1 GTSNPN, CDR2 SVGIG (reference sequence). CDR3 length: 13 amino acids.

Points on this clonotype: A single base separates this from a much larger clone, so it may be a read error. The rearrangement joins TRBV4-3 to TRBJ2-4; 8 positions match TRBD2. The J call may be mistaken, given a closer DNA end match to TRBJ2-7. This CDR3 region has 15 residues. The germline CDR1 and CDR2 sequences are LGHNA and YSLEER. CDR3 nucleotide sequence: TGCGCCAGCAGCCAAGTCGATAGCGGGATTGTCGAGCAGTACTTC. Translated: CASSQVDSGIVEQYF.

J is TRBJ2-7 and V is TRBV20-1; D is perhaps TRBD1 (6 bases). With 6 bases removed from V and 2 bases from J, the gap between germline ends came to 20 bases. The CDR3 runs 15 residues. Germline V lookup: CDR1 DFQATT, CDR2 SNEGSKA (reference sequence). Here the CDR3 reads CSAPWGQGRTYEQYF. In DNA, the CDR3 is TGCAGTGCCCCATGGGGGCAGGGGCGGACCTACGAGCAGTACTTC.

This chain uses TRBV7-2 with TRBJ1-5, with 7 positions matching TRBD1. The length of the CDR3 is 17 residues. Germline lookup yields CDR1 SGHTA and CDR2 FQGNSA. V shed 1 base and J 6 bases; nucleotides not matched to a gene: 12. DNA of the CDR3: TGTGCCAGCAGCTTAGAGGAGGGGGCGGCAAGGGGTCAGCCCCAGCATTTT. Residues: CASSLEEGAARGQPQHF.